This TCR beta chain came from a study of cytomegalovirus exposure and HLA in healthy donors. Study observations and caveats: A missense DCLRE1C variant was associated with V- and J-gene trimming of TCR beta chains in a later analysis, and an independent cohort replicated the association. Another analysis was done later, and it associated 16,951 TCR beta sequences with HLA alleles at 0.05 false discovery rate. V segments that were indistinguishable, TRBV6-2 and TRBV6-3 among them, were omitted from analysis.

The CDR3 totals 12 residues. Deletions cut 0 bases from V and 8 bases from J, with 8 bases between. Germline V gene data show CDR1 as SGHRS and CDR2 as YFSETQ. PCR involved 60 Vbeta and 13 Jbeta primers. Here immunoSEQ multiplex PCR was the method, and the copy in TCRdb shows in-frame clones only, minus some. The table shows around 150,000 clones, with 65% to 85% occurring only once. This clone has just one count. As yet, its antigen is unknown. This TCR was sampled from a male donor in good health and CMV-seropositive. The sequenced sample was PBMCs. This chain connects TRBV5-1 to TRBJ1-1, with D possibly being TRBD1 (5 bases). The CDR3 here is CASSLGAGEAFF. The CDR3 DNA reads TGCGCCAGCAGCTTGGGCGCAGGGGAAGCTTTCTTT. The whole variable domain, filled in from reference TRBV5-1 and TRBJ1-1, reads KAGVTQTPRYLIKTRGQQVTLSCSPISGHRSVSWYQQTPGQGLQFLFEYFSETQRNKGNFPGRFSGRQFSNSRSEMNVSTLELGDSALYLCASSLGAGEAFFGQGTRLTVV.